This T cell receptor (beta chain) was captured in a study of T cell responses to AZD1222 COVID-19 vaccine. General observations from the study: Only a handful of AZD1222 recipients were seropositive at baseline.

This CDR3 spans 16 amino acids. The ends lost 4 bases at V and 8 bases at J; junction bases unmatched: 13. Germline loops: CDR1 MNHEY, CDR2 SVGAGI. Regarding this clone: Its antigen is still unknown.

Method: immunoSEQ multiplex PCR; TCRdb's copy keeps in-frame clones and lacks some. Seen here are some 130,000 clones, 75% to 95% observed once, and the top ten hold about 7%. The sequence derives from an adult in good health. This specimen was peripheral blood, taken on day 0 of AZD1222 vaccination. The V and J genes are TRBV6-5 and TRBJ1-2; 10 bases agree with TRBD1. CDR3 amino acids: CASSSTDPGQGLGYTF. The CDR3 region has the DNA TGTGCCAGCAGTTCTACAGACCCGGGACAGGGGCTGGGCTACACCTTC.